This T cell receptor (beta chain) was retrieved from a study of blood T cells in healthy people across ages (dated by TCRdb to between 2014 and 2016). Background for the entire study: In model experiments, roughly one uniquely barcoded TCR beta cDNA molecule per two T cells was captured by template switching. The study measured age-related changes in TCR beta repertoire diversity using deep sequencing normalized with unique cDNA molecular identifiers. Donors were grouped into four age groups: young (average 16 years), middle-aged (39), aged (roughly 67) and long-lived (about 90). To avoid experimental bias, donors of different ages were distributed randomly across sequencing lanes. For two donors (one aged 18 to 29 and one aged 80 or older), the study analyzed two additional independent replicas of 1 million unique cDNA reads from the same blood draw. The paper's findings and limits, for the study overall: Bulk unsorted PBMC profiling prevented conclusive comparison of naive and antigen-experienced compartments. Compared with the aged group, more naive CD4+ T cells, fewer expanded clones and increased TCR diversity were shown by the long-lived group, suggesting age selection. The percentage of naive T cells measured by flow cytometry correlated strongly with observed TCR beta diversity. Estimates of total diversity from one million sequenced T cells were regarded as lower bounds and underestimates. Because donor CMV infection status was unknown, age-related changes in expanded clonotypes were potentially confounded. As age increased, observed TCR beta diversity per million T cells dropped in a roughly linear way, and a significant reduction was already evident by age 40.

The 40 or so donors, aged roughly 6 to 90 years, were systemically healthy Caucasian individuals from Russia. Each donor gave around 9 milliliters of peripheral blood, collected into EDTA-treated Vacutainer tubes. PBMCs were isolated by Ficoll-Paque density-gradient centrifugation, with at least 7 million obtained per sample. Total RNA was extracted from PBMCs with Trizol reagent, with at least 5 micrograms obtained per sample. The percentages of naive CD45RAhigh/CD27high T cells were determined by flow cytometry on a PBMC aliquot from every donor. Remarks on this clonotype: It lacks a known antigen. No much larger clone exists at a distance of one base, and base qualities are not known.

Receptors were amplified or captured by 5' RACE. Sequencing was performed on an Illumina HiSeq 2500. A second about 7 to 12 cycle PCR used a sample-barcoded 5' primer and a J-beta primer mix. A unique molecular identifier was introduced onto each TCR beta cDNA molecule by a template-switch 5' adaptor carrying 12 random nucleotides. At least 3 million CDR3-containing paired-end reads were obtained from each sample. First-strand cDNA was synthesized from all RNA with the Mint cDNA synthesis kit, primed by a TRBC-specific oligonucleotide. Following uracil-DNA glycosylase treatment, a first 18-cycle PCR with universal primers M1SS and BC2_uni_R was performed on all cDNA. The authors' pipeline ran thus. Normalization of each sample was performed by random selection of 1 million high-quality reads, each carrying a distinct molecular identifier. Instead of being binned into consensus sequences, reads with shared molecular identifiers were discarded. MiTCR, with a Q25 quality threshold and the strictest error-elimination algorithm, was used for CDR3 identification, clonotype clustering and error correction. A nonparametric unseen species model with Euler transformation was used to estimate lower-bound total TCR beta diversity. TCRdb passed the public sequencing reads through fastp at Q25 and MiXCR, retaining productive beta sequences. Here each entry gathers all rows of one CDR3 protein and keeps the most common genes and DNA. These V and J calls originate from TCRdb's pipeline instead of the authors' own analysis. The sample records more than 700,000 distinct CDR3 sequences, 46% of which are singletons. The ten largest clones capture 15% to 20% of the sample.

Taken from cysteine to phenylalanine, the CDR3 has 13 residues. Only the CDR3 part of the read is kept: 39 bases, read in frame from the first base. CDR1 SGHRS and CDR2 YFSETQ were looked up in the germline V gene. Sample: blood. The chain was built from TRBV5-1 and TRBJ2-1; the D gene is unclear. The DNA end favors TRBJ2-7, so the J call may be wrong. The clonotype originates from a man older than 75 in good health. The CDR3 sequence is CASQTETYNEQYF. The DNA reads TGCGCCAGCCAGACGGAAACCTACAATGAGCAGTACTTC.